This T cell receptor beta chain was sequenced during a study of blood T cell repertoires in COVID-19. Across the study: The samples span acute and convalescent COVID-19 from the United States, Italy and Spain. From T cells, B-cell-depleted T cells, or PBMCs came the material, which was cDNA or gDNA.

Germline CDR1 reads DFQATT; CDR2 reads SNEGSKA (reference sequence). The CDR3 consists of 11 residues. The V gene end was trimmed by 5 bases and the J gene end by 7 bases; junction bases not matched to a gene: 3. Original processing notes: Estimation of nucleated cell counts was performed using reference gene primer amplification. Assay used: immunoSEQ multiplex PCR; TCRdb lists only in-frame clones, some missing. V and J calls and clone size are as listed in that table; D and trimming were resolved from the DNA. The sample carries around 92,000 clones, more than 70% recorded once. The TCR comes from a human donor in a cohort sampled during active COVID-19. This sequence joins TRBV20-1 and TRBJ1-1; TRBD1 matches 8 bases. Sequenced input: peripheral blood. The CDR3 region has the DNA TGCAGTGCTTTCAGGGGGCTTGAAGCTTTCTTT. Its protein is CSAFRGLEAFF.